One sample yielded the 27 T cell receptor beta chains listed below, sequenced in a study of Graves' ophthalmopathy and Graves' hyperthyroidism. TCR beta CDR3 regions were amplified from RNA transcripts. The first round was an RT-PCR with HTBI primers, and the second round was a multiplex PCR. TCRdb ran MiXCR on the multiplex PCR reads and lists one entry per CDR3 protein. The profile shows roughly 39,000 distinct CDR3 sequences, approximately 46% of them singletons. Sequenced material: peripheral blood. These TCRs come from an adult woman with stable Graves' hyperthyroidism.

This chain uses TRBV7-9 with TRBJ2-1; possible D gene TRBD1, 6 bases. Germline lookup yields CDR1 SEHNR and CDR2 FQNEAQ (reference sequence). Trimming stripped 5 bases from V and 6 bases from J, with 8 bases between. This CDR3 spans 12 amino acids. The CDR3 DNA reads TGTGCCAGCAGCCTACAGGGCAATGAGCAGTTCTTC. Its translation: CASSLQGNEQFF.

V gene TRBV9 combines with J gene TRBJ1-5; D unclear. The CDR3 extends over 12 amino acids. Germline V lookup: CDR1 SGDLS, CDR2 YYNGEE. V lost 4 bases and J lost 4, with 6 bases in between. DNA for the CDR3: TGTGCCAGCAGCTTCAAGAATCAGCCCCAGCATTTT. It encodes CASSFKNQPQHF.

The chain is built from TRBV2 and TRBJ1-2; the D is unclear. V gave up 8 bases and J gave up 0 bases, with 4 bases separating them. The CDR3 runs to 11 residues. From germline, CDR1 is SNHLY and CDR2 FYNNEI. The CDR3 nucleotides read TGTGCCAGCTCGTCTAACTATGGCTACACCTTC. Translating it yields CASSSNYGYTF.

Comment on this clonotype: As the CDR3 is not closed by the conserved phenylalanine or tryptophan, this likely results from a read error. CDR3 bases: TGTGCCAGCCCCCCTGCCACGAATCAAGAGACCCAGTACCTC. It codes for CASPPATNQETQYL. The J gene is TRBJ2-5, the V gene TRBV7-9; D remains unclear. The CDR3 runs 14 residues. The V end was cut by 8 bases, the J end by 2 bases, with 15 bases between. The germline gives CDR1 SEHNR, CDR2 FQNEAQ (reference sequence).

This clonotype has at least ten counts. The genes are TRBV5-1 and TRBJ2-5, with 8 bases lining up with TRBD1. The germline V gene has CDR1 SGHRS and CDR2 YFSETQ. CDR3 length equals 15 residues. Losses at the gene ends were 3 bases for V and 0 bases for J; bases not matched to a gene: 4. The CDR3 coding sequence is TGCGCCAGCAGCTGGACAGGGTCCGACCAAGAGACCCAGTACTTC. It encodes CASSWTGSDQETQYF.

Sample share makes this clonotype medium-sized. DNA of the CDR3: TGTGCCACCAGTGATTTGTCGGCGGGAGTAGTCACCGGGGAGCTGTTTTTT. It specifies CATSDLSAGVVTGELFF. The rearrangement links TRBV24-1 to TRBJ2-2; 7 bases fit TRBD2. CDR3 length: 17 amino acids. Per germline, CDR1 KGHDR and CDR2 SFDVKD. Germline trimming cut 0 bases from V and 4 bases from J; bases unmatched to any gene: 7.

This rearrangement joins TRBV7-8 to TRBJ2-3; 8 bases are shared with TRBD2. Germline lookup yields CDR1 SGHVS and CDR2 FQNEAQ. V shed 3 bases and J 3 bases; nucleotides not matched to a gene: 5. The CDR3 spans 15 residues. The CDR3 protein is CASSFPTSETDTQYF. As DNA, the CDR3 is TGTGCCAGCAGCTTTCCGACTAGCGAGACAGATACGCAGTATTTT.

This clonotype was recorded at least ten times. As DNA, the CDR3 is TGTGCCAGCAGCCCCCGGGACAGGGGGCCAGCTTTCTTT. It codes for CASSPRDRGPAFF. The chain carries TRBV11-2 and TRBJ1-1; 12 nucleotides agree with TRBD1. This CDR3 region has 13 residues. Trimming at V came to 5 bases and at J to 10 bases, leaving 5 bases not matched to a gene. The V gene's germline CDR1 is SGHAT and CDR2 FQNNGV.

This clonotype was recorded many times. The chain links TRBV29-1 to TRBJ2-7; TRBD2 agrees at 9 bases. The CDR3 is made up of 14 amino acids. V lost 5 bases to trimming and J lost 0 bases; unmatched junction nucleotides: 5. Germline loops: CDR1 SQVTM, CDR2 ANQGSEA. CDR3 coding DNA: TGCAGCGTTCGAACTAGCGGGCCCTCCTACGAGCAGTACTTC. This gives the protein CSVRTSGPSYEQYF.

There are a few counts of this clonotype. The CDR3 nucleotides are TGTGCCATCAGTGGGGACATCTGGACCACTGGGGAAAAACTGTTTTTT. Translating it yields CAISGDIWTTGEKLFF. The rearrangement uses TRBV10-3 and TRBJ1-4; the D gene is possibly TRBD1 (6 bases). The length of the CDR3 is 16 residues. Germline CDR1 reads ENHRY; CDR2 reads SYGVKD. V gave up 4 bases and J gave up 8 bases, with 20 bases separating them.

This clonotype came up many times. The genes are TRBV12-5 and TRBJ2-3; D remains unclear. Germline V gene data show CDR1 as LGHNT and CDR2 as FRNRAP. The CDR3 extends over 15 amino acids. Trimming left V 6 bases short and J 0 bases short, with 13 bases between. The CDR3 here is CASGPAALSTDTQYF. CDR3 in DNA: TGTGCTAGTGGCCCCGCGGCCTTAAGCACAGATACGCAGTATTTT.

In this sample, this clonotype turned up many times. The chain has TRBV10-3 and TRBJ1-4; D is unclear. Trimming left V 3 bases short and J 2 bases short, with 4 bases between. CDR1 ENHRY and CDR2 SYGVKD come from the germline V gene. The CDR3 has 13 residues. CDR3 nucleotides: TGTGCCATCAGTGATAACACTAATGAAAAACTGTTTTTT. Residues: CAISDNTNEKLFF.

This clonotype was seen just once. This sequence may be a read error, since a much larger clone differs from it by one base. The V call is TRBV12-3 or TRBV12-4, the J call TRBJ2-3; 7 bases line up with TRBD2. This CDR3 spans 14 amino acids. V lost 5 bases, J lost 0 bases, and 2 bases stayed unmatched. The CDR3 protein is CASSRGLSTDTQYF. In nucleotides, the CDR3 is TGTGCCAGCAGTCGGGGACTAAGCACAGATACGCAGTATTTT.

To note about this clonotype: The junction departs from the called germline gene at one end, perhaps through a read error. This chain links TRBV5-1 with TRBJ2-5, with 15 bases identical to TRBD2. Germline loops: CDR1 SGHRS, CDR2 YFSETQ. This CDR3 contains 18 residues. The DNA for the CDR3 is TGTGCCAGCAGCTTGGTTCGGACTAGCGGGAGGGCCGTAGAGACCCAGTACTTC. This translates into CASSLVRTSGRAVETQYF.

This clonotype was recorded at least ten times. With a much larger clone just one base away, this may be a read error. This rearrangement joins TRBV19 to TRBJ1-2, with D unresolved. The V and J ends lost 7 bases and 8 bases respectively, with 14 bases between them. There are 12 residues in the CDR3. Germline CDR1 LNHDA, CDR2 SQIVND (reference sequence). As DNA, the CDR3 is TGTGCCAGTATATGGAGGCGCGGCGGCTACACCTTC. It codes for CASIWRRGGYTF.

There are many counts of this clonotype. This chain connects TRBV9 to TRBJ2-2; D perhaps matches TRBD2 (6 bases). The CDR3 is 18 amino acids. Germline CDR1 reads SGDLS; CDR2 reads YYNGEE. With 0 bases removed from V and 5 bases from J, the gap between germline ends came to 20 bases. CDR3 sequence: CASSVVGAGRGETGELFF. CDR3 in DNA: TGTGCCAGCAGCGTAGTGGGCGCCGGGCGGGGAGAAACCGGGGAGCTGTTTTTT.

This clonotype was recorded at least ten times. The V gene is TRBV5-8, the J gene TRBJ1-5; D remains unclear. Germline V lookup: CDR1 SGHTS, CDR2 YDEGEE. V lost 4 bases to trimming and J lost 4 bases, with 12 bases between them. The CDR3 sequence is 14 residues long. The CDR3 region is CASSKTDLNQPQHF. The CDR3 nucleotides read TGTGCCAGCAGCAAGACTGACCTAAATCAGCCCCAGCATTTT. The full variable domain, in which reference TRBV5-8 and TRBJ1-5 provide the parts outside the CDR3, is EAGVTQSPTHLIKTRGQQATLRCSPISGHTSVYWYQQALGLGLQFLLWYDEGEERNRGNFPPRFSGRQFPNYSSELNVNALELEDSALYLCASSKTDLNQPQHFGDGTRLSIL.

The chain recombines TRBV7-3 with TRBJ1-5; D possibly corresponds to TRBD1 (5 bases). Germline V lookup: CDR1 SGHTA, CDR2 FQGTGA. This CDR3 is 16 amino acids long. V was shortened by 5 bases and J by 7 bases, with 21 bases between the two germline ends. The CDR3 sequence: CASSSTGPPQQQPQHF. The CDR3 bases are TGTGCCAGCAGCAGTACGGGACCGCCCCAGCAGCAGCCCCAGCATTTT.

The chain has TRBV19 and TRBJ2-3; 7 nucleotides match TRBD1. This CDR3 is built from 15 residues. Per germline, CDR1 LNHDA and CDR2 SQIVND (reference sequence). Losses at the gene ends were 4 bases for V and 7 bases for J; bases not matched to a gene: 11. CDR3 in amino acids: CASSTRTGEANTQYF. Here the CDR3 DNA reads TGTGCCAGTAGTACCAGGACAGGAGAAGCGAATACGCAGTATTTT.

As to this clonotype: One end of the junction fails to match germline, which may point to a read error. V is TRBV5-1 and J is TRBJ2-3; D is uncertain. Germline lookup yields CDR1 SGHRS and CDR2 YFSETQ. The CDR3 totals 13 residues. The DNA of the CDR3 is TGCGCCAGCGGCTTGCCCGGCACAGATACGCAGTACTTT. Amino acids: CASGLPGTDTQYF.

The chain couples TRBV10-3 to TRBJ1-4, with 10 bases that match TRBD1. This CDR3 has 15 amino acids. Looked up from germline, CDR1 is ENHRY and CDR2 is SYGVKD. J was trimmed by 1 base and V by 6 bases; bases with no gene match: 2. In DNA, the CDR3 is TGTGCCATCAGGGACAGGGGGGGAACTAATGAAAAACTGTTTTTT. This sequence encodes CAIRDRGGTNEKLFF.

This rearrangement joins TRBV20-1 to TRBJ2-7; D perhaps matches TRBD2 (5 bases). The CDR3 is made up of 15 amino acids. V was shortened by 3 bases and J by 5 bases, with 20 bases between the two germline ends. CDR1 and CDR2 (germline): DFQATT, SNEGSKA (reference sequence). CDR3 in DNA: TGCAGTGCTAGTGCTTTCCGGGATGCGTCGGACGAGCAGTACTTC. Its translation: CSASAFRDASDEQYF.

In its sample, this clonotype was seen many times. This sequence joins TRBV10-3 and TRBJ1-5; D ambiguous. CDR3 length: 14 residues. CDR1 ENHRY and CDR2 SYGVKD come from the germline V gene. Deletions cut 3 bases from V and 2 bases from J, with 8 bases between. The DNA for the CDR3 is TGTGCCATCAGTGAAGGTCAGGGCAATCAGCCCCAGCATTTT. It is translated as CAISEGQGNQPQHF.

V usage is TRBV6-5 and J usage is TRBJ2-3, with 10 bases fitting TRBD2. Losses at the gene ends were 6 bases for V and 6 bases for J; bases not matched to a gene: 6. The CDR3 totals 14 residues. Germline V gives CDR1 MNHEY, CDR2 SVGAGI. This CDR3 reads CASRIAGGLDTQYF. The CDR3 DNA reads TGTGCCAGCAGAATAGCGGGAGGTCTGGATACGCAGTATTTT.

This clonotype was seen at least ten times. The chain joins TRBV15 to TRBJ1-4; 8 nucleotides align to TRBD1. Germline V gene lookup returns CDR1 LNHNV and CDR2 YYDKDF (reference sequence). Losses at the gene ends were 1 base for V and 5 bases for J; bases not matched to a gene: 6. The CDR3 runs 16 residues. Here the CDR3 DNA reads TGTGCCACCAGCAGAGTGGGGGGACAGGCAAATGAAAAACTGTTTTTT. It yields the protein CATSRVGGQANEKLFF.

This clonotype was detected only once. CDR3 nucleotides: TGTGCCAGCACTGGCAGGGGGAACGGGGAGCTGTTTTTT. It codes for CASTGRGNGELFF. The chain has TRBV6-5 and TRBJ2-2, with 7 positions matching TRBD1. With 7 bases clipped from V and 7 bases from J, the junction kept 6 bases outside the gene matches. The CDR3 has 13 residues. Germline CDR1 reads MNHEY; CDR2 reads SVGAGI.

The chain links TRBV15 to TRBJ2-5, with TRBD1 matching over 10 bases. V shed 0 bases and J 5 bases; nucleotides not matched to a gene: 3. The germline V gene encodes CDR1 LNHNV and CDR2 YYDKDF (reference sequence). CDR3 size: 15 residues. CDR3 protein: CATSREGTGEETQYF. In DNA, the CDR3 is TGTGCCACCAGCAGAGAGGGGACAGGGGAGGAGACCCAGTACTTC.